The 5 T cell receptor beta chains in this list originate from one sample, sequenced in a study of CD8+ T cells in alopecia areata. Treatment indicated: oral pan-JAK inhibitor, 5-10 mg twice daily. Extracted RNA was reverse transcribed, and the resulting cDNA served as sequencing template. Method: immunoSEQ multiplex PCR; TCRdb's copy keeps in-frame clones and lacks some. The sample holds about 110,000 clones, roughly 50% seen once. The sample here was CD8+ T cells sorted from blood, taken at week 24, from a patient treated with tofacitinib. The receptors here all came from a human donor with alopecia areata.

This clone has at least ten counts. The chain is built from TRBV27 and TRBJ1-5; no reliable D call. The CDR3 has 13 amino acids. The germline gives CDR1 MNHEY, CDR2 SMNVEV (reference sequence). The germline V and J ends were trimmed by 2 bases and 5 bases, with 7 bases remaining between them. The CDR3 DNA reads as TGTGCCAGCAGTTTACTTGCAGATCAGCCCCAGCATTTT. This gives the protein CASSLLADQPQHF.

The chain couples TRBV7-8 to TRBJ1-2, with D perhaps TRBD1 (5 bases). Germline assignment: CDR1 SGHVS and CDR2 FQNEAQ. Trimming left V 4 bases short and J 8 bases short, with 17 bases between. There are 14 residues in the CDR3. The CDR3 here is CASSSAEGARGYTF. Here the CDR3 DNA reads TGTGCCAGCAGCTCCGCCGAAGGGGCCCGGGGCTACACCTTC.

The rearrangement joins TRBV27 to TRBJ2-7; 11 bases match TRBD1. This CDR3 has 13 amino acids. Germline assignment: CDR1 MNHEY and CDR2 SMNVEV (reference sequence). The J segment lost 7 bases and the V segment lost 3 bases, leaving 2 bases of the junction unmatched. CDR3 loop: CASSFGTGGEQYF. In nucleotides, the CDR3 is TGTGCCAGCAGTTTCGGGACAGGGGGTGAGCAGTACTTC.

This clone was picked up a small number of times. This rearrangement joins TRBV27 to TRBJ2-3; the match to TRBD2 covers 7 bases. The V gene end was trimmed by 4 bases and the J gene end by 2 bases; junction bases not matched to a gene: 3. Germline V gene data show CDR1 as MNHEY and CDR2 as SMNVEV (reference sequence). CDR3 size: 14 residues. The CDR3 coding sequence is TGTGCCAGCAGTTCAGCGGGGTACACAGATACGCAGTATTTT. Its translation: CASSSAGYTDTQYF.

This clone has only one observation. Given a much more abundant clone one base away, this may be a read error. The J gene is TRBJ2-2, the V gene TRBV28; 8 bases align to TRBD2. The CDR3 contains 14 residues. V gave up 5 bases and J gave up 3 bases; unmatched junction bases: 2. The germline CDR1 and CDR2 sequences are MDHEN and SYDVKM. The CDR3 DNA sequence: TGTGCCAGCAGTGTTAGCGGGGACACCGGGGAGCTGTTTTTT. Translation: CASSVSGDTGELFF.